What follows are 30 T cell receptor beta chains derived from one specimen sequenced in a study of human T cells and chemical hapten exposure. The time point was: patch test 1, 2 weeks after DPC sensitization. Treatment in this sample: therapeutic diphenylcyclopropenone sensitization with weekly scalp DPC. In TCRdb, the RACE reads were re-called with MiXCR into one record per CDR3 protein. The sample contains 55,000 to 85,000 distinct CDR3 sequences, around 9.8% of which appear only once. Here the sequenced sample was whole blood, taken in connection with sensitization to the hapten diphenylcyclopropenone (DPC). Receptors originate from a woman in her forties with alopecia areata. Some clones in this sample may be carry-over from other donors' samples.

The DNA for the CDR3 is TGTGCCAGCAGTTTTGGGGGCTGGGGCTACACCTTC. Protein product: CASSFGGWGYTF. The chain couples TRBV28 to TRBJ1-2, with D possibly matching TRBD1 (6 bases). CDR3 length: 12 residues. Trimming left V 3 bases short and J 8 bases short, with 10 bases between. Germline V lookup: CDR1 MDHEN, CDR2 SYDVKM.

This clonotype was counted at least ten times. The genes are TRBV15 and TRBJ1-3, with 7 positions matching TRBD1. Germline CDR1 reads LNHNV; CDR2 reads YYDKDF (reference sequence). The J segment lost 2 bases and the V segment lost 4 bases, leaving 11 bases of the junction unmatched. The CDR3 covers 17 residues. CDR3 in amino acids: CATSTEPTGRTGNTIYF. For the CDR3, the DNA is TGTGCCACCAGCACGGAACCGACAGGGCGGACTGGAAACACCATATATTTT.

The chain employs TRBV7-2 and TRBJ2-3; weak D call: TRBD2 (5 bases). The germline V and J ends were trimmed by 5 bases and 2 bases, with 8 bases remaining between them. This CDR3 has 13 residues. Germline lookup yields CDR1 SGHTA and CDR2 FQGNSA. For the CDR3, the DNA is TGTGCCAGCAGCCGGACTTTCACAGATACGCAGTATTTT. Translated, it gives CASSRTFTDTQYF.

The chain couples TRBV6-2 or TRBV6-3 to TRBJ1-3, with no clear D. The CDR3 contains 15 residues. Per the germline V gene, CDR1 is MNHEY and CDR2 is SVGEGT. The germline V and J ends were trimmed by 2 bases and 2 bases, with 10 bases remaining between them. The CDR3 DNA reads as TGTGCCAGCAGTTACGGGAGTTTCCCTGGAAACACCATATATTTT. Translated, it gives CASSYGSFPGNTIYF.

This clonotype was detected ten times or more. V and J are TRBV7-9 and TRBJ1-2, with D unclear. This CDR3 contains 12 residues. From germline, CDR1 is SEHNR and CDR2 FQNEAQ (reference sequence). The V gene lost 5 bases and the J gene lost 4 bases, with 8 bases spanning the gap. The chain's CDR3 is CASSDGFYGYTF. CDR3 nucleotides: TGTGCCAGCAGCGACGGTTTCTATGGCTACACCTTC.

In its sample, this clonotype was seen many times. This rearrangement joins TRBV7-2 to TRBJ2-6; D is undetermined. Germline assignment: CDR1 SGHTA and CDR2 FQGNSA. V lost 0 bases to trimming and J lost 0 bases, with 9 bases between them. This CDR3 is built from 17 residues. CDR3 region: CASSLAGGRSGANVLTF. For the CDR3, the DNA is TGTGCCAGCAGCTTAGCGGGCGGCCGCTCTGGGGCCAACGTCCTGACTTTC.

Note on this clonotype: Because it lacks the conserved phenylalanine or tryptophan at the end, this CDR3 is likely a read error. The chain carries TRBV30 and TRBJ1-1; D ambiguous. Trimming stripped 1 base from V and 2 bases from J, with 11 bases between. This CDR3 is 14 amino acids long. Per the germline V gene, CDR1 is GTSNPN and CDR2 is SVGIG (reference sequence). CDR3: CAWSEGYTNTEAFS. The CDR3 bases are TGTGCCTGGAGTGAGGGTTATACCAACACTGAAGCTTTCTCT.

This clonotype was seen a few times. The chain joins TRBV11-2 to TRBJ1-2; unclear D gene. Germline V CDR1 and CDR2: SGHAT, FQNNGV. V was cut by 5 bases and J by 3 bases, with 13 bases left in between. The CDR3 spans 14 residues. CDR3 in DNA: TGTGCCAGCAGCCCCTTTTTTGGGGACTATGGCTACACCTTC. Its translation is CASSPFFGDYGYTF.

The rearrangement links TRBV7-9 to TRBJ2-7; a possible D gene is TRBD1 (7 bases). The germline gives CDR1 SEHNR, CDR2 FQNEAQ (reference sequence). The CDR3 spans 14 residues. V lost 5 bases and J 3 bases, leaving 14 bases between the germline ends. For the CDR3, the DNA is TGTGCCAGCAGCCCAGGGGGGACAAGCTACGAGCAGTACTTC. It encodes CASSPGGTSYEQYF.

This clonotype was counted between two and nine times. The V call is TRBV28, the J call TRBJ1-6, with 10 bases aligning to TRBD1. V shed 5 bases, J shed 10 bases, and the junction held 5 bases outside the gene matches. Germline V lookup: CDR1 MDHEN, CDR2 SYDVKM. This CDR3 is 14 amino acids long. The CDR3 here is CASSPPGQGSPLHF. The CDR3 DNA sequence: TGTGCCAGCAGTCCTCCGGGACAGGGGTCACCCCTCCACTTT.

At least ten counts were recorded for this clonotype. The genes are TRBV7-2 and TRBJ2-5; the match to TRBD2 covers 7 bases. Per germline, CDR1 SGHTA and CDR2 FQGNSA. The CDR3 covers 16 residues. V was pared by 0 bases and J by 2 bases, with 6 bases of the junction left unmatched. The DNA of the CDR3 is TGTGCCAGCAGCTTAGCAGCTAGCGGCCCTCAAGAGACCCAGTACTTC. This gives the protein CASSLAASGPQETQYF. Complete variable domain (other parts from reference TRBV7-2 and TRBJ2-5): GAGVSQSPSNKVTEKGKDVELRCDPISGHTALYWYRQSLGQGLEFLIYFQGNSAPDKSGLPSDRFSAERTGGSVSTLTIQRTQQEDSAVYLCASSLAASGPQETQYFGPGTRLLVL.

This clonotype was picked up a small number of times. The rearrangement links TRBV6-1 to TRBJ2-7; 7 bases fit TRBD1. The V gene end was trimmed by 5 bases and the J gene end by 6 bases; junction bases not matched to a gene: 4. CDR1 and CDR2 (germline): MNHNS, SASEGT. The CDR3 spans 12 residues. DNA for the CDR3: TGTGCCAGCAGTAGTCAGGGGGTCGAGCAGTACTTC. It codes for CASSSQGVEQYF.

V gene TRBV3-1 combines with J gene TRBJ2-7; 13 nucleotides align to TRBD2. The CDR3 is 17 residues long. CDR1 and CDR2 (germline): LGHDT, YNNKEL (reference sequence). V shed 4 bases and J 7 bases; nucleotides not matched to a gene: 13. CDR3 DNA: TGTGCCAGCAGCCGCGGACTAGCGGGGGAAACTTCGGGGGAGCAGTACTTC. Its protein is CASSRGLAGETSGEQYF.

This clonotype was recorded at least ten times. The V call is TRBV2, the J call TRBJ2-1, with 15 bases aligning to TRBD2. Germline V gene sequence: CDR1 SNHLY, CDR2 FYNNEI. V shed 3 bases, J shed 5 bases, and the junction held 2 bases outside the gene matches. The CDR3 is 16 residues long. DNA of the CDR3: TGTGCCAGCAGTGACGGACTAGCGGGGGGGAACAATGAGCAGTTCTTC. Its translation is CASSDGLAGGNNEQFF.

In its sample, this clonotype was seen many times. The chain is built from TRBV20-1 and TRBJ2-2, with 7 nucleotides matching TRBD2. The CDR3 is made up of 14 amino acids. The germline V gene has CDR1 DFQATT and CDR2 SNEGSKA (reference sequence). In nucleotides, the CDR3 is TGCAGCGTTATAGGCGGGGGAAACACCGGGGAGCTGTTTTTT. It is translated as CSVIGGGNTGELFF.

This clonotype came up many times. The chain links TRBV20-1 to TRBJ2-1; D is tentatively TRBD1 or TRBD2 (6 bases each). Trimming left V 2 bases short and J 6 bases short, with 8 bases between. This CDR3 spans 12 amino acids. In germline, CDR1 is DFQATT, CDR2 SNEGSKA (reference sequence). CDR3 coding DNA: TGCAGTGCTAGAAGGGGGGTCAATGAGCAGTTCTTC. It specifies CSARRGVNEQFF.

This clonotype was counted only a few times. The chain recombines TRBV4-2 with TRBJ2-2, with D perhaps TRBD2 (6 bases). CDR3 length equals 16 residues. Trimming removed 1 base from V and 2 bases from J, with 11 bases in between. Germline-derived CDR1 and CDR2 are LGHNA and YNFKEQ. CDR3 protein: CASSQVSGVNTGELFF. The CDR3, as DNA: TGTGCCAGCAGCCAAGTTAGCGGAGTTAACACCGGGGAGCTGTTTTTT.

Comments on this clonotype: A much larger clone is a single base away; this may be a read error. The V call is TRBV4-1, the J call TRBJ1-2, with D tentatively TRBD1 (6 bases). Trimming took off 4 bases at V and 6 bases at J, with 15 bases between the two ends. CDR3 length: 14 amino acids. The germline CDR1 and CDR2 sequences are MGHRA and YSYEKL. This CDR3 reads CASSPLNSGDGYTF. The CDR3 bases are TGCGCCAGCAGCCCACTTAACTCAGGGGATGGCTACACCTTC.

This clonotype was detected ten times or more. The genes are TRBV18 and TRBJ1-2; 7 bases line up with TRBD1. V lost 3 bases, J lost 5 bases, and 9 bases stayed unmatched. Germline-derived CDR1 and CDR2 are KGHSH and LQKENI. The CDR3 runs 15 residues. DNA for the CDR3: TGTGCCAGCTCACCCCTTGAGGGGGCTGGATATGGCTACACCTTC. Translated, it gives CASSPLEGAGYGYTF.

This clonotype was recorded a few times. The chain employs TRBV12-3 or TRBV12-4 and TRBJ2-7; the D call may be TRBD1 or TRBD2 (5 bases each). The CDR3 loop spans 16 amino acids. V was pared by 1 base and J by 2 bases, with 15 bases between. CDR3 amino acids: CASSLGEALGAYEQYF. CDR3 in DNA: TGTGCCAGCAGTTTAGGTGAGGCACTGGGGGCCTACGAGCAGTACTTC.

This chain joins TRBV20-1 and TRBJ2-7, with 8 bases aligning to TRBD1. Germline V gives CDR1 DFQATT, CDR2 SNEGSKA (reference sequence). The trim removed 4 bases at V and 1 base at J, leaving 3 bases unmatched. The CDR3 is made up of 13 amino acids. CDR3 in amino acids: CSAIWDRSYEQYF. The CDR3 DNA sequence: TGCAGTGCTATTTGGGACAGGTCCTACGAGCAGTACTTC.

There are many counts of this clonotype. This chain joins TRBV5-4 and TRBJ1-3, with TRBD1 matching over 8 bases. Germline V CDR1 and CDR2: SGHNT, YYREEE (reference sequence). J lost 5 bases, V lost 4 bases, and 5 bases had no gene match. The CDR3 consists of 14 residues. In DNA form, the CDR3 reads TGTGCCAGCAGCAGGGGACAGGCCCGAAACACCATATATTTT. As protein: CASSRGQARNTIYF.

This chain's CDR3 is CASSFPDRSSYNEQFF. CDR3 coding DNA: TGTGCCAGCAGCTTCCCGGACAGGAGCTCCTACAATGAGCAGTTCTTC. The gene calls are TRBV7-9 and TRBJ2-1; the match to TRBD1 covers 7 bases. Trimming took 3 bases from V and 0 from J; bases not matched to a gene: 5. Germline values: CDR1 SEHNR, CDR2 FQNEAQ (reference sequence). The CDR3 covers 16 residues.

This clonotype was counted at least ten times. The gene calls are TRBV11-2 and TRBJ2-3, with D perhaps TRBD2 (6 bases). The CDR3 is 15 residues long. From germline, CDR1 is SGHAT and CDR2 FQNNGV. Trimming removed 5 bases at V and 1 base at J, with 13 bases between. Written as DNA, the CDR3 is TGTGCCAGCAGCCCGACTAGTGTTGGCACAGATACGCAGTATTTT. This codes for CASSPTSVGTDTQYF.

A remark on this clonotype: The junction does not match germline at one end; this may be a read error. The chain recombines TRBV12-3 or TRBV12-4 with TRBJ2-3; TRBD1 agrees at 7 bases. The CDR3 totals 16 residues. CDR3 nucleotide sequence: TGTGCCAGCAATCCTGGGACAGCCCTTAGCACAAATACGCAGTATTTT. Translated: CASNPGTALSTNTQYF.

This clonotype came up many times. The V and J genes are TRBV19 and TRBJ2-1; 10 bases agree with TRBD2. Looked up from germline, CDR1 is LNHDA and CDR2 is SQIVND (reference sequence). The CDR3 sequence is 16 residues long. With V trimmed by 3 bases and J by 3 bases, 5 bases remained unmatched. The CDR3 coding sequence is TGTGCCAGTAGTATGATCCCTAGCGGGGGCTACAATGAGCAGTTCTTC. It codes for CASSMIPSGGYNEQFF.

This clonotype has at least ten counts. The V gene is TRBV3-1, the J gene TRBJ1-5; perhaps TRBD1 as D (6 bases). V lost 0 bases, J lost 4 bases, and 10 bases lay in between. Germline CDR1 is LGHDT and CDR2 is YNNKEL (reference sequence). The CDR3 has 15 residues. CDR3 in amino acids: CASSQDLTGNQPQHF. Written as DNA, the CDR3 is TGTGCCAGCAGCCAAGATCTGACAGGTAATCAGCCCCAGCATTTT.

There are many counts of this clonotype. This chain uses TRBV20-1 with TRBJ2-2, with D possibly TRBD2 on 5 matching bases. This CDR3 is 16 amino acids long. V gave up 2 bases and J gave up 0 bases, with 13 bases separating them. The germline gives CDR1 DFQATT, CDR2 SNEGSKA (reference sequence). The CDR3 bases are TGCAGTGCTAGAAATTTGGGAGCCCCGAACACCGGGGAGCTGTTTTTT. Protein sequence: CSARNLGAPNTGELFF.

This chain links TRBV7-9 with TRBJ1-2; D gene unclear. CDR3 length: 12 amino acids. The V end was cut by 5 bases, the J end by 0 bases, with 4 bases between. The germline CDR1 and CDR2 sequences are SEHNR and FQNEAQ (reference sequence). As DNA, the CDR3 is TGTGCCAGCAGCGGAACTAACTATGGCTACACCTTC. Translating it yields CASSGTNYGYTF.

This clonotype appeared many times. CDR3 residues: CASSFPGAIQETQYF. The CDR3, as DNA: TGTGCCAGCAGTTTCCCGGGGGCCATCCAAGAGACCCAGTACTTC. The V gene is TRBV12-3 or TRBV12-4, the J gene TRBJ2-5; D possibly matches TRBD1 or TRBD2 (6 bases each). This CDR3 spans 15 amino acids. Trimming took 3 bases from V and 1 from J, leaving 12 bases between them.